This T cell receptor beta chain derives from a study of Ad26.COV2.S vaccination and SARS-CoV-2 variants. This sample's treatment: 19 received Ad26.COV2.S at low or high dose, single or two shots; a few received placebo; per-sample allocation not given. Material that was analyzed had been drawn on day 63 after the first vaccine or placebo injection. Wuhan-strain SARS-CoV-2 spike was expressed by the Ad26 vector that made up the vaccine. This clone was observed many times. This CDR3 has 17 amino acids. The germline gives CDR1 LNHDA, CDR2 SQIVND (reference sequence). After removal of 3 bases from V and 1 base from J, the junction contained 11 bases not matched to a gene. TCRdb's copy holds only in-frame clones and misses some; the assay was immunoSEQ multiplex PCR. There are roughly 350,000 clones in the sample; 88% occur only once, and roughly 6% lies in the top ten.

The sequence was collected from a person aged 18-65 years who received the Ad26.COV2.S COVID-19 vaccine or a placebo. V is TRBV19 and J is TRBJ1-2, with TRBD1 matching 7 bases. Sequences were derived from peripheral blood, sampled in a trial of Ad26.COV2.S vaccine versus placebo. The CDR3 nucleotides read TGTGCCAGTAGTATGGCGGGCGGCAGGGGGAATAACTATGGCTACACCTTC. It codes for CASSMAGGRGNNYGYTF.